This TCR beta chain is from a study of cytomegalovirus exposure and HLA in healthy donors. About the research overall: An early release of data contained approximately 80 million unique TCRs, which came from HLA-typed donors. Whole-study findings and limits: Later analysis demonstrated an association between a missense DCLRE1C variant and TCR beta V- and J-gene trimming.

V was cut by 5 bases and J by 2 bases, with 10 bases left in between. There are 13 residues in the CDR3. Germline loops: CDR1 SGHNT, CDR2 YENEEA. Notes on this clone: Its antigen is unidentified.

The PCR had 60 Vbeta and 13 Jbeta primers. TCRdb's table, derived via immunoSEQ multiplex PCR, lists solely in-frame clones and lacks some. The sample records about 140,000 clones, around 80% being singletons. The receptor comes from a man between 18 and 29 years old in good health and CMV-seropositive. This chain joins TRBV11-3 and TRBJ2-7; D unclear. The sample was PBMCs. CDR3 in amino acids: CASSPGPTYEQYF. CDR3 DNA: TGTGCCAGCAGCCCCGGTCCGACCTACGAGCAGTACTTC.